The sequence of this T cell receptor (beta chain) was determined in a study of blood T cells in healthy people across ages. This clonotype was found a few times. What it binds is unknown. The CDR3 extends over 15 amino acids. Germline V CDR1 and CDR2: SGHAT, FQNNGV. The junction had 9 bases not matched to a gene; V was cut back by 7 bases and J by 3 bases. Whole-study results and caveats: Donors of long life had a larger count of naive CD4+ cells and greater diversity than aged donors.

The use of a sample-barcoded 5' primer and a J-beta primer mix characterized a second PCR of about 7 to 12 cycles. Each cDNA molecule carried a tag from a template-switch adaptor that contained 12 random nucleotides. Sequencing yielded, for each sample, at least 2.5 million paired-end reads carrying CDR3. Each CDR3 protein gets one entry after TCRdb re-called the 5' RACE reads with MiXCR. The sample comprises 1.5 million to 2 million distinct CDR3 sequences, about 28% of which are singletons, and 6.5% to 8.5% rests with the top ten. This TCR was sampled from a woman in her twenties or thirties in good health. Sequencing was done on a sample of blood. The genes are TRBV11-2 and TRBJ2-3, with 8 bases matching TRBD2. CDR3 region: CASKITGGPTDTQYF. CDR3 sequence (DNA): TGTGCCAGCAAAATTACGGGGGGGCCTACAGATACGCAGTATTTT.